Sequencing of this TCR beta chain was carried out in a study of post-analysis software for immune sequencing data. Points from the study as a whole: Roughly five TRBV segments, including TRBV5-6, TRBV5-1 and TRBV20-1, were more frequent in patients than controls. Controls showed significantly higher normalized Chao1 diversity than did multiple sclerosis patients.

Turning to this clonotype: No antigen is known for it.

Germline CDR1 and CDR2: LGHDT and YNNKEL (reference sequence). Trimming removed 0 bases at V and 4 bases at J, with 9 bases between. The CDR3 is 14 residues long. Unique molecular identifiers tagged the TCR beta cDNA libraries. T cells numbering about 0.9 to 11 million gave rise to some 520,000 cDNA molecules. MiXCR, run by TCRdb on the PCR reads, gives a single entry per CDR3 protein. This table has around 700,000 distinct CDR3 sequences, about 60% appearing once. The V gene is TRBV3-1, the J gene TRBJ1-2, with D maybe TRBD1 (6 bases). The sequence derives from a girl aged 2-9 years with multiple sclerosis. Sequencing used blood. CDR3 in amino acids: CASSQDAGVYGYTF. In nucleotides, the CDR3 is TGTGCCAGCAGCCAAGATGCAGGGGTCTATGGCTACACCTTC.